One sample yielded the 13 T cell receptor beta chains listed below, sequenced in a study of neurological immune-mediated disorders. Described time point: longitudinal time-point 1 (baseline). Each CDR3 protein gets one entry after TCRdb re-called the 5' RACE reads with MiXCR. Of some 54,000 distinct CDR3 sequences listed, around a tenth were seen once; the top ten hold 6.6%. Sequences were obtained from PBMCs. All receptors come from a male donor with HTLV-1-associated myelopathy (HAM/TSP).

In this sample, this clonotype turned up many times. The chain joins TRBV5-1 to TRBJ2-3; TRBD2 aligns across 7 bases. Germline loops: CDR1 SGHRS, CDR2 YFSETQ. CDR3 size: 15 residues. V was clipped by 2 bases and J by 4 bases; unmatched bases: 7. The CDR3 DNA is TGCGCCAGCAGCTTAACGGCGGGGGAGGCAGATACGCAGTATTTT. Translation gives CASSLTAGEADTQYF.

This clonotype was recorded at least ten times. This chain links TRBV20-1 with TRBJ1-5; D remains ambiguous. V shed 5 bases and J shed 0 bases, with 11 bases lying between them. The CDR3 is 14 amino acids. Germline lookup yields CDR1 DFQATT and CDR2 SNEGSKA (reference sequence). The CDR3 DNA sequence: TGCAGTGCTCACAACGGATATAGCAATCAGCCCCAGCATTTT. This sequence encodes CSAHNGYSNQPQHF.

This clonotype was recorded many times. This chain uses TRBV7-2 with TRBJ2-3, with TRBD2 matching over 9 bases. Germline-derived CDR1 and CDR2 are SGHTA and FQGNSA. The CDR3 has 15 residues. Trimming removed 6 bases from V and 4 bases from J; junction bases left unmatched: 8. Here the CDR3 reads CASRSTAGGADTQYF. The DNA of the CDR3 is TGTGCCAGCAGATCTACCGCGGGGGGGGCAGATACGCAGTATTTT.

This sequence joins TRBV18 and TRBJ2-1, with D maybe TRBD2 (6 bases). Per the germline V gene, CDR1 is KGHSH and CDR2 is LQKENI. The CDR3 sequence is 18 residues long. Deletions cut 3 bases from V and 0 bases from J, with 18 bases between. The CDR3: CASSPEGLSSSSYNEQFF. The CDR3 bases are TGTGCCAGCTCACCCGAAGGACTATCGTCGAGCTCCTACAATGAGCAGTTCTTC.

This clonotype was detected ten times or more. V is TRBV6-6 and J is TRBJ2-5; the D gene is possibly TRBD1 (8 bases). V lost 6 bases and J lost 3, with 17 bases in between. This CDR3 comprises 15 residues. Germline-derived CDR1 and CDR2 are MNHNY and SVGAGI (reference sequence). The CDR3: CASSPDREGEETQYF. CDR3 nucleotides: TGTGCCAGCAGCCCGGACAGGGAGGGAGAAGAGACCCAGTACTTC.

This clonotype was counted at least ten times. The genes are TRBV7-2 and TRBJ2-7; no firm D call. This CDR3 has 14 residues. Germline lookup yields CDR1 SGHTA and CDR2 FQGNSA. Deletions cut 1 base from V and 2 bases from J, with 9 bases between. The CDR3, as DNA: TGTGCCAGCAGCTTAGTCCTGGGCCCCTACGAGCAGTACTTC. The encoded protein is CASSLVLGPYEQYF.

There are many counts of this clonotype. The J gene is TRBJ1-2, the V gene TRBV18, with D maybe TRBD1 (6 bases). The CDR3 is made up of 15 amino acids. CDR1 and CDR2 (germline): KGHSH, LQKENI. V was cut by 5 bases and J by 2 bases, with 15 bases left in between. CDR3 residues: CASSEGFGTNYGYTF. In DNA, the CDR3 is TGTGCCAGCTCAGAGGGATTCGGGACAAACTATGGCTACACCTTC.

This clonotype was counted ten times or more. CDR3 nucleotide sequence: TGTGCCAGCAGCCCACGGGTATTAGGACATCGAAGCTCCTACGAGCAGTACTTC. Its translation: CASSPRVLGHRSSYEQYF. The chain has TRBV7-9 and TRBJ2-7; D is perhaps TRBD1 (5 bases). This CDR3 has 18 residues. Germline loops: CDR1 SEHNR, CDR2 FQNEAQ (reference sequence). V dropped 5 bases and J dropped 0 bases, with 23 bases sitting between them. Supplemented by reference TRBV7-9 and TRBJ2-7, the full variable domain reads DTGVSQNPRHKITKRGQNVTFRCDPISEHNRLYWYRQTLGQGPEFLTYFQNEAQLEKSRLLSDRFSAERPKGSFSTLEIQRTEQGDSAMYLCASSPRVLGHRSSYEQYFGPGTRLTVT.

This clonotype was seen a few times. This chain connects TRBV10-3 to TRBJ1-2; D gene unclear. The CDR3 covers 15 residues. The V end was cut by 4 bases, the J end by 2 bases, with 14 bases between. Germline V CDR1 and CDR2: ENHRY, SYGVKD. The CDR3 loop reads CAISGGPTLNYGYTF. CDR3 sequence (DNA): TGTGCCATCAGTGGAGGCCCGACCTTAAACTATGGCTACACCTTC.

This clonotype occurred many times. V gene TRBV5-1 combines with J gene TRBJ1-2, with 8 bases identical to TRBD1. The junction had 2 bases not matched to a gene; V was cut back by 0 bases and J by 7 bases. Germline V gene data show CDR1 as SGHRS and CDR2 as YFSETQ. The CDR3 extends over 13 amino acids. The CDR3 DNA sequence: TGCGCCAGCAGCTTGGAACAGGGGGGTGGCTACACCTTC. It encodes CASSLEQGGGYTF.

This clonotype turned up a few times. A single base separates this from a much larger clone, so it may be a read error. The chain uses TRBV6-2 or TRBV6-3 and TRBJ1-2; the D is unclear. This CDR3 has 14 amino acids. Germline V gives CDR1 MNHEY, CDR2 SVGEGT. Written as DNA, the CDR3 is TGTGTCAGCAGTTACTCAATCTGGAACTATGGCTACACCTTC. Translated, it gives CVSSYSIWNYGYTF.

This clonotype was picked up many times. The DNA of the CDR3 is TGTGCCAGCAGCTTAAAGCCCGGGGAGCTGTTTTTT. It is translated as CASSLKPGELFF. The V gene is TRBV7-3, the J gene TRBJ2-2; unclear D gene. The CDR3 is 12 amino acids. With 1 base removed from V and 6 bases from J, the gap between germline ends came to 3 bases. Germline CDR1 and CDR2: SGHTA and FQGTGA.

This clonotype was observed at least ten times. The chain uses TRBV20-1 and TRBJ2-1; either TRBD1 or TRBD2 may supply D (5 bases each). The V gene lost 0 bases and the J gene lost 3 bases, with 15 bases spanning the gap. The CDR3 is made up of 16 amino acids. In germline, CDR1 is DFQATT, CDR2 SNEGSKA (reference sequence). The CDR3 DNA sequence: TGCAGTGCTAGAGACGGGGACCGATCTGGCTACAATGAGCAGTTCTTC. Its translation: CSARDGDRSGYNEQFF.